Listed below are T cell receptor beta chains from one sample, sequenced in a study of patients with pleural tuberculosis. Using its own MiXCR run on the reads, TCRdb lists one record per CDR3 protein. Of 45,000 to 55,000 distinct CDR3 sequences listed, about 7.9% were seen once; the top ten hold about 17%. These receptors all come from a human donor with pleural tuberculosis. The CDR3 runs from the conserved cysteine through the conserved F or W. The D gene is left open where the match is weak. Size is omitted from some rows. Given values are once, few, many or a class for expanded clones.

TRBV20-1	-	many	TRBJ1-2	TGCAGTGCTAGATCCGGGTTAGGCTATGGCTACACCTTC	CSARSGLGYGYTF
TRBV27	TRBD1	many	TRBJ1-2	TGTGCCAGCAGTCTCGGGACAGGGGACTATGGCTACACCTTC	CASSLGTGDYGYTF
TRBV12-3/TRBV12-4	-	many	TRBJ1-5	TGTGCCAGCAGTCTCGACTTACGGAGCAATCAGCCCCAGCATTTT	CASSLDLRSNQPQHF
TRBV25-1	TRBD2	few	TRBJ2-2	TGTGCCAGCACCCTCTCGCAGCGGGATTACACCGGGGAGCTGTTTTTT	CASTLSQRDYTGELFF
TRBV11-2	-	many	TRBJ2-1	TGTGCCAGCAGCTTAGTTACGTACAATGAGCAGTTCTTC	CASSLVTYNEQFF
TRBV4-2	-	many	TRBJ1-1	TGTGCCAGCAGCCACCCGCACACTGAAGCTTTCTTT	CASSHPHTEAFF
TRBV4-1	TRBD2	many	TRBJ2-1	TGCGCCAGCATCGCTAGCGGGGGAAATGAGCAGTTCTTC	CASIASGGNEQFF
TRBV5-1	-	many	TRBJ1-1	TGCGCCAGCAGCCCGTTGGGGGGCATGATGAACACTGAAGCTTTCTTT	CASSPLGGMMNTEAFF
TRBV20-1	-	many	TRBJ2-1	TGCAGTGCTCCGGACCATCTCAATGAGCAGTTCTTC	CSAPDHLNEQFF
TRBV20-1	-	many	TRBJ1-5	TGCAGTGCTAGTTCTGTTGAAGGCAATCAGCCCCAGCATTTT	CSASSVEGNQPQHF
TRBV4-2	-	-	TRBJ2-1	TGTGCCAGCAGCGGACAGAAAGGAACCAATGAGCAGTTCTTC	CASSGQKGTNEQFF
TRBV27	TRBD1	many	TRBJ1-2	TGTGCCAGCAGTTCCCGGACAGGGAATGGCTACACCTTC	CASSSRTGNGYTF
TRBV12-3/TRBV12-4	TRBD1	-	TRBJ2-7	TGTGCCAGCAGTCGTTCGGGACAGGGCGAGCAGTACTTC	CASSRSGQGEQYF
TRBV6-1	-	many	TRBJ2-3	TGTGCCAGCAGGAAGACAGGCGCGGCAGATACGCAGTATTTT	CASRKTGAADTQYF
TRBV18	-	many	TRBJ2-3	TGTGCCAGCTCACCACCGGGACACCAGGATACGCAGTATTTT	CASSPPGHQDTQYF
TRBV5-1	-	many	TRBJ2-1	TGCGCCAGCAGCTTGGTCCGCAATGAGCAGTTCTTC	CASSLVRNEQFF
TRBV20-1	TRBD2	many	TRBJ2-3	TGCAGTGCCATACCGGGACTAGTGGTTACGGATACGCAGTATTTT	CSAIPGLVVTDTQYF
TRBV10-3	TRBD1	many	TRBJ1-3	TGTGCCGGACGGACAGGGGCCTCTGGAAACACCATATATTTT	CAGRTGASGNTIYF
TRBV18	TRBD1	few	TRBJ1-2	TGTGCCAGCTCACCAACAGGGGGGGGCGACTATGGCTACACCTTC	CASSPTGGGDYGYTF
TRBV5-1	-	-	TRBJ2-3	TGCGCCAGCAGCTTTCCGTTGACAGATACGCAGTATTTT	CASSFPLTDTQYF
TRBV2	-	many	TRBJ2-3	TGTGCCAGCATCGAGGGTCGGAGCACAGATACGCAGTATTTT	CASIEGRSTDTQYF
TRBV11-2	-	many	TRBJ2-3	TGTGCCAGCAGCCCAGGGCAGGCGACAGATACGCAGTATTTT	CASSPGQATDTQYF
TRBV20-1	-	many	TRBJ2-7	TGCAGTGCTACCTTCAAATTACAGGGTCTCTCCTACGAGCAGTACTTC	CSATFKLQGLSYEQYF
TRBV28	-	many	TRBJ1-2	TGTGCCAGCAGTTTAAGGGTCCAAATCGAGGGCTACACCTTC	CASSLRVQIEGYTF
TRBV5-1	-	many	TRBJ1-2	TGCGCCAGCAGCTCTTCGGGTTCCTATGGCTACACCTTC	CASSSSGSYGYTF
TRBV5-1	-	-	TRBJ2-1	TGCGCCTGTAAAGCGGCTCCAATCAACAATGAGCAGTTCTTC	CACKAAPINNEQFF
TRBV25-1	-	many	TRBJ1-2	TGTGCCAGCAGTGGCGCCGGGGGGACCTCCTATGGCTACACCTTC	CASSGAGGTSYGYTF
TRBV27	-	many	TRBJ1-2	TGTGCCAGCAGTTTATCAGGGGCTAACTATGGCTACACCTTC	CASSLSGANYGYTF
TRBV5-4	-	-	TRBJ2-3	TGTGCCAGCAGCTTTGGAGATACGCAGTATTTT	CASSFGDTQYF
TRBV20-1	TRBD2	many	TRBJ2-1	TGCAGTGCTAGAGAGTCTAGCGGATACAATGAGCAGTTCTTC	CSARESSGYNEQFF
TRBV18	-	many	TRBJ1-4	TGTGCCAGCTCATCCGACAGAACTAATGAAAAACTGTTTTTT	CASSSDRTNEKLFF
TRBV11-2	-	-	TRBJ2-1	TGTGCCAGCAGCTTAGATCGGATTTCCTACGAGCAGTTCTTC	CASSLDRISYEQFF
TRBV2	-	many	TRBJ1-6	TGTGCCAGCAGTGAAGCCAGGACAGATAATTCACCCCTCCACTTT	CASSEARTDNSPLHF
TRBV11-1	-	few	TRBJ2-5	TGTGCCAGCAGCTTACTCAGGGGAGAGACCCAGTACTTC	CASSLLRGETQYF
TRBV11-1	-	many	TRBJ1-1	TGTGCCAGCAGGGGGCCAAGAGGGGGCACTGAAGCTTTCTTT	CASRGPRGGTEAFF
TRBV5-1	-	many	TRBJ2-3	TGCGCCAGCAGCTTGGACCCTAGCGCAGATACGCAGTATTTT	CASSLDPSADTQYF
TRBV10-3	-	few	TRBJ2-5	TGTGCCATCAGTGATGCCAATGCCCAAGAGACCCAGTACTTC	CAISDANAQETQYF
TRBV20-1	TRBD2	many	TRBJ2-3	TGCAGTGCTAGGGGGATAGGACTAGCGGTGAGAGTAGATACGCAGTATTTT	CSARGIGLAVRVDTQYF
TRBV11-2	TRBD2	many	TRBJ2-5	TGTGCCAGCAGCGTAGGACTAGCTGGAGGGTACTTC	CASSVGLAGGYF
TRBV20-1	-	many	TRBJ2-7	TGCAGTGCTAGAGATAGCGGATCCTACGAGCAGTACTTC	CSARDSGSYEQYF
TRBV6-1	-	many	TRBJ1-5	TGTGCCAGCAGTCCTCTAAAAAATCAGCCCCAGCATTTT	CASSPLKNQPQHF
TRBV6-4	-	-	TRBJ2-2	TGTGCCAGTAGTGACTACTACACCGGGGAGCTGTCTTTT	CASSDYYTGELSF